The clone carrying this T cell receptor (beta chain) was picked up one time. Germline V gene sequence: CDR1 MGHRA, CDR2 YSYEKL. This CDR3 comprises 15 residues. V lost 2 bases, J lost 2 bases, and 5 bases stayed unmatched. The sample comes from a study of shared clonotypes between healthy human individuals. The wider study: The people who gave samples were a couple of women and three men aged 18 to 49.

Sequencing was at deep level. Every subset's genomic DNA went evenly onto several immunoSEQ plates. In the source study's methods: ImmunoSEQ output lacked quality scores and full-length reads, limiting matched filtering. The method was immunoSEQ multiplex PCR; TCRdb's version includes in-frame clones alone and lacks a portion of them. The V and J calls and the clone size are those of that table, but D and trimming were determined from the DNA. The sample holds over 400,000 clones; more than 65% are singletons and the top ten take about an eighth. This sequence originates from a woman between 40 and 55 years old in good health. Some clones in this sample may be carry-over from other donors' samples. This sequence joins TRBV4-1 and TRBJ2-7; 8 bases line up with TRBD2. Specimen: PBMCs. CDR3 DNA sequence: TGCGCCAGCAGCCAACCCGGGACTAGGACCTACGAGCAGTACTTC. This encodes CASSQPGTRTYEQYF.